The rows below give T cell receptor beta chains drawn from one sample of a study of tumor-infiltrating lymphocytes in primary liver carcinoma. TCRdb ran MiXCR on the multiplex PCR reads and lists one entry per CDR3 protein. Of about 200,000 distinct CDR3 sequences detected, around four fifths appear once; the ten largest clones hold roughly 20%. Sequencing used tumor tissue from primary liver carcinoma. These receptors all stem from a man in his forties with primary liver carcinoma and hepatitis B virus infection. CDR3s include the opening cysteine and the closing phenylalanine or tryptophan. The D gene is left open where the match is weak. The size entry is marked missing in some rows and otherwise reads once, few, many or a size class.

V gene: TRBV6-5; J gene: TRBJ2-5; D gene: .; clone size: .; CDR3 protein: CASTRTGMVGGVPSETQYF; CDR3 DNA: TGTGCCAGCACACGGACGGGGATGGTAGGGGGAGTGCCGTCAGAGACCCAGTACTTC
V gene: TRBV28; J gene: TRBJ1-1; D gene: .; clone size: few; CDR3 protein: CASNPRDTGYTEAFF; CDR3 DNA: TGTGCCAGCAATCCCCGGGACACTGGATACACTGAAGCTTTCTTT
V gene: TRBV11-2; J gene: TRBJ2-1; D gene: .; clone size: once; CDR3 protein: CASSLEVGAEQLF; CDR3 DNA: TGTGCCAGCAGCTTAGAGGTGGGAGCTGAGCAGTTATTC
V gene: TRBV5-4; J gene: TRBJ2-3; D gene: .; clone size: .; CDR3 protein: CASSTSRARICTDTLYF; CDR3 DNA: TGTGCCAGCAGCACTTCCCGCGCGCGAATTTGCACAGATACGCTGTATTTT
V gene: TRBV11-1; J gene: TRBJ2-1; D gene: .; clone size: .; CDR3 protein: CASSPRVTDSYNEQLF; CDR3 DNA: TGTGCCAGTAGCCCCCGGGTGACGGACTCCTACAATGAGCAGCTCTTC
V gene: TRBV19; J gene: TRBJ1-5; D gene: .; clone size: many; CDR3 protein: CASSITGTFNQPQHF; CDR3 DNA: TGTGCCAGTAGTATAACAGGAACTTTCAATCAGCCCCAGCATTTT
V gene: TRBV6-2/TRBV6-3; J gene: TRBJ2-7; D gene: TRBD2; clone size: .; CDR3 protein: CTSRTPTSGGYEQYF; CDR3 DNA: TGTACCAGCAGAACTCCGACTAGCGGAGGCTACGAGCAGTACTTC
V gene: TRBV14; J gene: TRBJ2-1; D gene: TRBD2; clone size: .; CDR3 protein: CASSQDGTSGNPHNEQLF; CDR3 DNA: TGTGCCAGCAGCCAAGACGGGACTAGCGGGAACCCTCACAATGAGCAGTTATTC
V gene: TRBV12-3/TRBV12-4; J gene: TRBJ2-3; D gene: .; clone size: .; CDR3 protein: CASSPYGDTQYF; CDR3 DNA: TGTGCCAGCAGTCCCTACGGTGATACGCAATATTTT
V gene: TRBV6-6; J gene: TRBJ1-2; D gene: .; clone size: .; CDR3 protein: CASSSKWTEKYGYTF; CDR3 DNA: TGTGCCAGCAGTTCCAAGTGGACGGAGAAATATGGCTACACCTTC
V gene: TRBV28; J gene: TRBJ1-1; D gene: .; clone size: .; CDR3 protein: CPSIIGRLRNTEAFF; CDR3 DNA: TGTCCAAGCATCATTGGACGGCTTCGGAACACTGAAGCTTTCTTT
V gene: TRBV29-1; J gene: TRBJ1-1; D gene: TRBD1; clone size: .; CDR3 protein: CSVTGGWGMHTEAFF; CDR3 DNA: TGCAGTGTTACAGGGGGCTGGGGGATGCACACTGAAGCTTTCTTT
V gene: TRBV12-3/TRBV12-4; J gene: TRBJ2-2; D gene: .; clone size: once; CDR3 protein: CASMETADTGSCFF; CDR3 DNA: .
V gene: TRBV6-2/TRBV6-3; J gene: TRBJ1-5; D gene: .; clone size: few; CDR3 protein: CVSTSVPMSNQPQHF; CDR3 DNA: TGTGTCAGCACCTCGGTCCCCATGAGCAATCAGCCCCAGCATTTT
V gene: TRBV4-2; J gene: TRBJ1-1; D gene: TRBD1; clone size: .; CDR3 protein: CVSSQKVTGGTEAFF; CDR3 DNA: TGTGTCAGCAGCCAAAAGGTGACAGGGGGCACTGAAGCTTTCTTT
V gene: TRBV29-1; J gene: TRBJ2-1; D gene: .; clone size: .; CDR3 protein: CSVKAYEQLF; CDR3 DNA: TGCAGCGTGAAAGCATATGAGCAGTTATTC
V gene: TRBV6-1; J gene: TRBJ1-1; D gene: .; clone size: .; CDR3 protein: CASSERQGRGNTEDFF; CDR3 DNA: TGTGCCAGCAGTGAACGTCAGGGGCGCGGGAACACTGAAGATTTCTTT
V gene: TRBV11-2; J gene: TRBJ1-5; D gene: TRBD1; clone size: few; CDR3 protein: CVSSLVGVTGSNQPQHF; CDR3 DNA: TGTGTCAGTAGCTTAGTAGGGGTGACAGGGAGCAATCAGCCCCAGCATTTT
V gene: TRBV6-1; J gene: TRBJ2-7; D gene: TRBD1; clone size: many; CDR3 protein: CASSEESNRGMGSYEQYF; CDR3 DNA: TGTGCCAGCAGTGAAGAGTCAAACAGGGGTATGGGCTCCTACGAGCAGTACTTC
V gene: TRBV24-1; J gene: TRBJ2-3; D gene: TRBD2; clone size: .; CDR3 protein: CASSGRGTNSTDTQYF; CDR3 DNA: TGTGCCAGCAGTGGGAGGGGAACGAACAGTACAGATACGCAGTATTTT
V gene: TRBV5-6; J gene: TRBJ2-3; D gene: .; clone size: many; CDR3 protein: CASSGQVTDTQYF; CDR3 DNA: TGTGCCAGCAGCGGTCAGGTTACAGATACGCAGTATTTT
V gene: TRBV29-1; J gene: TRBJ2-1; D gene: .; clone size: .; CDR3 protein: CSVGNNEYFF; CDR3 DNA: TGCAGCGTTGGGAACAATGAGTATTTCTTC
V gene: TRBV11-1; J gene: TRBJ2-5; D gene: TRBD2; clone size: .; CDR3 protein: CDSTLTGLAGGTQYF; CDR3 DNA: TGTGACAGCACCCTCACGGGACTAGCGGGAGGAACTCAGTACTTC
V gene: TRBV5-6; J gene: TRBJ2-1; D gene: .; clone size: .; CDR3 protein: CASVRELQSYTEQFF; CDR3 DNA: TGTGCCAGCGTACGGGAGCTGCAATCCTACACTGAGCAGTTCTTC
V gene: TRBV28; J gene: TRBJ2-7; D gene: .; clone size: once; CDR3 protein: CVISLHIPAGEQYF; CDR3 DNA: TGTGTCATCAGCCTCCACATCCCAGCGGGCGAGCAGTACTTC
V gene: TRBV5-1; J gene: TRBJ2-5; D gene: .; clone size: once; CDR3 protein: CASSSYGLTGEQEIQYF; CDR3 DNA: TGCGCCAGCAGCTCCTACGGACTAACGGGAGAGCAAGAGATCCAGTACTTC
V gene: TRBV6-5; J gene: TRBJ2-5; D gene: .; clone size: once; CDR3 protein: CASSPDWENQYF; CDR3 DNA: TGTGCCAGCAGTCCCGACTGGGAGAACCAATACTTC
V gene: TRBV4-2; J gene: TRBJ1-2; D gene: TRBD1; clone size: .; CDR3 protein: CASSQSRTGTYGYTF; CDR3 DNA: TGTGCCAGCAGCCAATCCAGGACAGGGACCTATGGCTACACCTTC
V gene: TRBV28; J gene: TRBJ2-5; D gene: .; clone size: .; CDR3 protein: CVSSGDHLRQTQYF; CDR3 DNA: TGTGTCAGCAGTGGGGACCACCTCAGACAGACCCAGTACTTC
V gene: TRBV7-8; J gene: TRBJ2-7; D gene: TRBD1; clone size: .; CDR3 protein: CASSRDSPYEQCF; CDR3 DNA: TGTGCCAGCAGCCGGGACAGCCCCTACGAGCAGTGCTTC
V gene: TRBV29-1; J gene: TRBJ2-1; D gene: TRBD2; clone size: .; CDR3 protein: CNGTSGKLYEQFF; CDR3 DNA: TGCAACGGGACTAGTGGGAAGCTTTACGAGCAGTTCTTC
V gene: TRBV5-4; J gene: TRBJ2-7; D gene: TRBD2; clone size: .; CDR3 protein: CASSKTSGCRVAEQYF; CDR3 DNA: TGTGCCAGCAGCAAGACTAGCGGATGTCGAGTGGCCGAGCAGTACTTC
V gene: TRBV19; J gene: TRBJ1-6; D gene: TRBD1; clone size: .; CDR3 protein: CASGGDRNNSPLHF; CDR3 DNA: TGTGCCTCGGGAGGGGACAGGAATAATTCACCCCTCCACTTT
V gene: TRBV5-4; J gene: TRBJ2-1; D gene: .; clone size: .; CDR3 protein: CVNSAYNEQFF; CDR3 DNA: TGTGTCAACAGCGCATACAATGAGCAGTTCTTC
V gene: TRBV29-1; J gene: TRBJ1-1; D gene: TRBD1; clone size: .; CDR3 protein: CSLRTGMTEAFF; CDR3 DNA: TGCAGTCTGAGGACAGGCATGACTGAAGCTTTCTTT
V gene: TRBV11-3; J gene: TRBJ2-3; D gene: .; clone size: .; CDR3 protein: CARNPGTLRSGTDTQYF; CDR3 DNA: TGTGCCAGGAACCCCGGGACCTTGAGAAGCGGCACAGATACGCAGTATTTT
V gene: TRBV11-3; J gene: TRBJ2-7; D gene: .; clone size: .; CDR3 protein: CASNLGASTYKQYF; CDR3 DNA: TGTGCCAGCAACTTAGGAGCGAGCACCTACAAGCAATACTTC
V gene: TRBV6-6; J gene: TRBJ2-7; D gene: .; clone size: once; CDR3 protein: CTNSYSGWGSEQYF; CDR3 DNA: TGTACCAACAGTTACTCGGGGTGGGGAAGCGAGCAGTACTTC
V gene: TRBV6-2/TRBV6-3; J gene: TRBJ2-7; D gene: .; clone size: .; CDR3 protein: CASKRIQNGYEQYF; CDR3 DNA: TGTGCCAGCAAAAGAATACAGAATGGCTACGAGCAGTACTTC
V gene: TRBV6-5; J gene: TRBJ1-5; D gene: .; clone size: .; CDR3 protein: CASNPGQAGTDTQHF; CDR3 DNA: TGTGCCAGCAACCCAGGACAAGCGGGAACAGATACACAGCATTTT
V gene: TRBV29-1; J gene: TRBJ1-2; D gene: .; clone size: .; CDR3 protein: CSVEAEEVVDGYTF; CDR3 DNA: TGCAGCGTTGAGGCGGAAGAAGTGGTGGATGGTTACACCTTC
V gene: TRBV11-2; J gene: TRBJ2-7; D gene: TRBD1; clone size: .; CDR3 protein: CASTLAGGPFEYEQYF; CDR3 DNA: TGTGCCAGCACCTTAGCAGGGGGCCCATTTGAATACGAGCAGTACTTC
V gene: TRBV30; J gene: TRBJ2-1; D gene: .; clone size: .; CDR3 protein: CAWVEYKEQFF; CDR3 DNA: TGTGCCTGGGTGGAATATAAAGAGCAGTTCTTC
V gene: TRBV11-3; J gene: TRBJ2-2; D gene: .; clone size: .; CDR3 protein: CASSLNANTGKLFF; CDR3 DNA: TGTGCCAGTAGCTTAAATGCGAACACCGGGAAGCTGTTTTTT